The next 6 T cell receptor beta chains were all read from a single sample in a study of cytomegalovirus exposure and HLA in healthy donors. The PCR ran on 60 Vbeta and 13 Jbeta primers. The protocol was immunoSEQ multiplex PCR, while the TCRdb copy is restricted to in-frame clones and leaves out a portion. This table holds 180,000 or so clones, about 82% found once. The sequencing sample was made of PBMCs. The receptors come from a man aged 18 to 30 in good health and CMV-seronegative.

This chain uses TRBV5-1 with TRBJ2-3; 7 bases fit TRBD1. The CDR3 runs 14 residues. V trimming: 4 bases; J trimming: 5 bases; junction bases outside the gene matches: 7. Looked up from germline, CDR1 is SGHRS and CDR2 is YFSETQ. The DNA of the CDR3 is TGCGCCAGCAGCAAGGACAGGTCTGGAGATACGCAGTATTTT. Its translation: CASSKDRSGDTQYF.

The chain carries TRBV5-8 and TRBJ2-1; tentatively, D is TRBD1 (6 bases). The CDR3 length is 15 residues. Trimming took 0 bases from V and 9 from J, leaving 16 bases between them. From germline, CDR1 is SGHTS and CDR2 YDEGEE. The CDR3 spells CASSLDAGAVGEQFF. The CDR3, as DNA: TGTGCCAGCAGCTTGGACGCAGGGGCTGTGGGTGAGCAGTTCTTC.

This clone was recorded a few times. The chain links TRBV5-5 to TRBJ2-7, with 9 bases identical to TRBD1. This CDR3 region has 14 residues. Germline V CDR1 and CDR2: SGHKS, YYEKEE (reference sequence). Trimming at V came to 4 bases and at J to 2 bases, leaving 4 bases not matched to a gene. CDR3: CASSPGQGPYEQYF. CDR3 DNA: TGTGCCAGCAGCCCGGGACAGGGCCCCTACGAGCAGTACTTC.

This clone was recorded once. The chain couples TRBV9 to TRBJ2-7; D is possibly TRBD1 (5 bases). V was clipped by 3 bases and J by 2 bases, with 12 bases between them. CDR3 length: 14 residues. Germline CDR1 and CDR2: SGDLS and YYNGEE. The CDR3 DNA follows: TGTGCCAGCAGCGGGGGCGCTGACCCCTACGAGCAGTACTTC. Translating it yields CASSGGADPYEQYF.

V usage is TRBV10-1 and J usage is TRBJ1-4, with 7 nucleotides matching TRBD1. Germline-derived CDR1 and CDR2 are WNHNN and SYGVQD (reference sequence). Trimming took 2 bases from V and 0 from J; bases not matched to a gene: 6. The CDR3 is made up of 17 amino acids. CDR3 amino acids: CASSERGQHATNEKLFF. For the CDR3, the DNA is TGCGCCAGCAGTGAGAGGGGACAGCATGCAACTAATGAAAAACTGTTTTTT.

The chain links TRBV14 to TRBJ2-7; 10 bases match TRBD1. V shed 2 bases, J shed 2 bases, and the junction held 3 bases outside the gene matches. This CDR3 is 15 amino acids long. CDR1 is SGHDN and CDR2 is FVKESK in the germline V gene. DNA for the CDR3: TGTGCCAGCAGCCAATACGACAGGGGGCCCTACGAGCAGTACTTC. It is translated as CASSQYDRGPYEQYF.